This T cell receptor (beta chain) emerged from a study of T cell responses to AZD1222 COVID-19 vaccine. The CDR3 length is 15 residues. Germline CDR1 and CDR2: MNHEY and SVGAGI. V lost 6 bases and J 0 bases, leaving 14 bases between the germline ends. The repertoire was sequenced with immunoSEQ multiplex PCR; TCRdb's copy has only in-frame clones and lacks some. The table records some 150,000 clones, under 95% of them present only once. General observations from the study: In the spike-specific TCR repertoire, nearly half reportedly target unmutated variant regions. CD4 TCRs covered the whole spike, strongest at regions 160-218 and 743-854.

With respect to this clone: Its matching antigen is unknown.

V usage is TRBV6-5 and J usage is TRBJ1-1, with unresolved D. The receptor was derived from an adult in good health. The source material was peripheral blood, sampled on day 0 of AZD1222 vaccination. This CDR3 reads CASRPLYKLNTEAFF. CDR3 in DNA: TGTGCCAGCAGGCCCCTTTACAAACTGAACACTGAAGCTTTCTTT.